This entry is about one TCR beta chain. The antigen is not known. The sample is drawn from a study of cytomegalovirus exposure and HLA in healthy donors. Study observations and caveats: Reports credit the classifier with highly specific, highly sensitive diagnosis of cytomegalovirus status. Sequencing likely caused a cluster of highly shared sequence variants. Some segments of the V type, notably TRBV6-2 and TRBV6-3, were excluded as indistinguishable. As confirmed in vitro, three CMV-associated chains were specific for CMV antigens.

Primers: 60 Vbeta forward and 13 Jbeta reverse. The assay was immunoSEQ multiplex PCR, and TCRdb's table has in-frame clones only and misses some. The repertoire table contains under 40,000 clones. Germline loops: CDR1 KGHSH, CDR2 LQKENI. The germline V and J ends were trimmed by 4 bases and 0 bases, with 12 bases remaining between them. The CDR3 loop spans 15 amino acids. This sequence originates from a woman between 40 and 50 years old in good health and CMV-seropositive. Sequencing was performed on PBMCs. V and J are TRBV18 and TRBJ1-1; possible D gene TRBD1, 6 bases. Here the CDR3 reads CASSLEGGMNTEAFF. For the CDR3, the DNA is TGTGCCAGCTCACTTGAAGGGGGTATGAACACTGAAGCTTTCTTT.